This TCR beta chain stems from a study of technical replicates of blood from several donors. The germline CDR1 and CDR2 sequences are SGHTA and FQGNSA. The CDR3 contains 15 residues. V dropped 8 bases and J dropped 6; count of bases not matched to a gene: 16. The table came from immunoSEQ multiplex PCR; TCRdb's copy has only in-frame clones and leaves some out. The sample holds about 14,000 clones, roughly four fifths seen once. Sequenced material: PBMCs. The chain carries TRBV7-2 and TRBJ2-7; 7 positions agree with TRBD2. The clonotype originates from a human donor in good health. This CDR3 reads CASRYGSGRVGEQYF. The CDR3 DNA reads as TGTGCCAGCCGCTATGGGTCAGGGAGGGTCGGCGAGCAGTACTTC. The whole variable domain, remainder taken from reference TRBV7-2 and TRBJ2-7, is GAGVSQSPSNKVTEKGKDVELRCDPISGHTALYWYRQSLGQGLEFLIYFQGNSAPDKSGLPSDRFSAERTGGSVSTLTIQRTQQEDSAVYLCASRYGSGRVGEQYFGPGTRLTVT.